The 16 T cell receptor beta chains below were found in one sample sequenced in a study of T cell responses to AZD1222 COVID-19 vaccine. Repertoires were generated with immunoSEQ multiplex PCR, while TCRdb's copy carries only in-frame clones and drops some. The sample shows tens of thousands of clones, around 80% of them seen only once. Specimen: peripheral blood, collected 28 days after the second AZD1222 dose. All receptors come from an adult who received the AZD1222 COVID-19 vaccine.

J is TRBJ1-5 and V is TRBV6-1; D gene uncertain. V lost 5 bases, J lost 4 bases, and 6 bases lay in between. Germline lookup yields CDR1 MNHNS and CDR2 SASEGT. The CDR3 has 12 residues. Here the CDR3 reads CASSPKNQPQHF. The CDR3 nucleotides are TGTGCCAGCAGTCCGAAAAATCAGCCCCAGCATTTT.

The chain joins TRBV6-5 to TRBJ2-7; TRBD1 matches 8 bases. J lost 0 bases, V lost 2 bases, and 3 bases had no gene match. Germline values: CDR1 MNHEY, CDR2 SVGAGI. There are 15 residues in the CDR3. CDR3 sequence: CASSYVQGVSYEQYF. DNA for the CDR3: TGTGCCAGCAGTTACGTACAGGGGGTCTCCTACGAGCAGTACTTC.

The CDR3 loop is CASSQEGTVNYGYTF. In DNA, the CDR3 is TGCGCCAGCAGCCAAGAAGGGACGGTGAACTATGGCTACACCTTC. The rearrangement joins TRBV4-1 to TRBJ1-2; D is possibly TRBD1 (5 bases). Trimming removed 0 bases from V and 2 bases from J, with 10 bases in between. Germline assignment: CDR1 MGHRA and CDR2 YSYEKL. The CDR3 spans 15 residues.

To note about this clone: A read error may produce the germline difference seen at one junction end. CDR3 coding DNA: TGTGCCAGCAGCTTAATGGATGGTCTAGATTACTTCTTT. Protein product: CASSLMDGLDYFF. The chain combines TRBV7-2 with TRBJ2-3; no definite D call. Germline assignment: CDR1 SGHTA and CDR2 FQGNSA. The CDR3 has 13 amino acids.

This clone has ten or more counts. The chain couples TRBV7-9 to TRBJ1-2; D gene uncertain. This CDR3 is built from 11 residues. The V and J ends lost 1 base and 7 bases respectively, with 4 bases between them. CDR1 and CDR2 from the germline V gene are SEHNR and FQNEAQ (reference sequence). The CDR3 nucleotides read TGTGCCAGCAGCTTAGGAGGTGGCTACACCTTC. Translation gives CASSLGGGYTF.

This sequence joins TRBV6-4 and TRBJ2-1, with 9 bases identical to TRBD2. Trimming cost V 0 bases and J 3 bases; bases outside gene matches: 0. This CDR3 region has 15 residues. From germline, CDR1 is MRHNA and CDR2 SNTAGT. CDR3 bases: TGTGCCAGCAGTGACTCACTAGCGGGCTACAATGAGCAGTTCTTC. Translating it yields CASSDSLAGYNEQFF.

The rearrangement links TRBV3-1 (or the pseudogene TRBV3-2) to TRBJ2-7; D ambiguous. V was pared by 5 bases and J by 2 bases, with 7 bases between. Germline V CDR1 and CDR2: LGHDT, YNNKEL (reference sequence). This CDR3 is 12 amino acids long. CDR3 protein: CASSRWTYEQYF. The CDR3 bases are TGTGCCAGCAGCAGGTGGACCTACGAGCAGTACTTC.

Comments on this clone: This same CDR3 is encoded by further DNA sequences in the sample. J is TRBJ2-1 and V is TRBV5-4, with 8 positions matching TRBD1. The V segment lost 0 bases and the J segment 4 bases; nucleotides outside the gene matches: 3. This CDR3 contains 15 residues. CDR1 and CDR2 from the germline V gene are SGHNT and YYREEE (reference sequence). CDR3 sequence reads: CASSLGQGAYNEQFF. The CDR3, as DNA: TGTGCCAGCAGCTTGGGGCAGGGGGCTTACAATGAGCAGTTCTTC.

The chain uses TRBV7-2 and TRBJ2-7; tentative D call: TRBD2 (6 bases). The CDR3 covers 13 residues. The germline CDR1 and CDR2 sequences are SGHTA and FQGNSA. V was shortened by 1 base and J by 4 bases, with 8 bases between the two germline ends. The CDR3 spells CASSLGREYEQYF. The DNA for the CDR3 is TGTGCCAGCAGCTTAGGGAGGGAATACGAGCAGTACTTC.

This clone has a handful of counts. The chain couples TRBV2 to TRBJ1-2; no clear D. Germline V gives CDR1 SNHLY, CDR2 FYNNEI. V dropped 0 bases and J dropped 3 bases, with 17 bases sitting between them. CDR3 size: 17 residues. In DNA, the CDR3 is TGTGCCAGCAGTGAAGCCCGGAATACAGTCTCAGACTATGGCTACACCTTC. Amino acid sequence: CASSEARNTVSDYGYTF. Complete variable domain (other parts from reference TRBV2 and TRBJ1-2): EPEVTQTPSHQVTQMGQEVILRCVPISNHLYFYWYRQILGQKVEFLVSFYNNEISEKSEIFDDQFSVERPDGSNFTLKIRSTKLEDSAMYFCASSEARNTVSDYGYTFGSGTRLTVV.

CDR3 sequence reads: CASSFPGQVYNEQFF. In DNA form, the CDR3 reads TGTGCCAGCAGCTTCCCTGGACAGGTGTACAATGAGCAGTTCTTC. The chain is built from TRBV7-9 and TRBJ2-1, with TRBD1 matching 7 bases. V dropped 3 bases and J dropped 4; count of bases not matched to a gene: 6. The length of the CDR3 is 15 residues. Looked up from germline, CDR1 is SEHNR and CDR2 is FQNEAQ (reference sequence).

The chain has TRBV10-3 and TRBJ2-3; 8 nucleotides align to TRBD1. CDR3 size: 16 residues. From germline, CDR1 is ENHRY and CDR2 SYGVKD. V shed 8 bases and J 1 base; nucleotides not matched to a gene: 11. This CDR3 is CAIRKTGDPRTDTQYF. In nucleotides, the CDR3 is TGTGCCATCCGGAAGACAGGGGATCCACGCACAGATACGCAGTATTTT.

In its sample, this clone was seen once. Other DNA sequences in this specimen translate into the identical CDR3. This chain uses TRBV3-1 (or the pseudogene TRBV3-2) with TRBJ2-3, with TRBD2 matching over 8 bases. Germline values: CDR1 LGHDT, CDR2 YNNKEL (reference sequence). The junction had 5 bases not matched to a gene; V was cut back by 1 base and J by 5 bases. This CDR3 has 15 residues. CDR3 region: CASSQGGLEGDTQYF. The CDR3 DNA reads TGTGCCAGCAGCCAAGGGGGACTAGAAGGAGATACGCAGTATTTT.

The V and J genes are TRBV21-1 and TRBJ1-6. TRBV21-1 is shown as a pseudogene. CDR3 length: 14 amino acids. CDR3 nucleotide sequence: TGTGCCAGCAACCCCGCAGGGACTAATTCACCCCTCCACTTT. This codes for CASNPAGTNSPLHF.

The CDR3 spells CASSSYPGVSGNTIYF. CDR3 in DNA: TGTGCCAGCAGCTCCTACCCAGGGGTCTCTGGAAACACCATATATTTT. V gene TRBV7-8 combines with J gene TRBJ1-3; D is perhaps TRBD1 (6 bases). Germline loops: CDR1 SGHVS, CDR2 FQNEAQ. Trimming took 4 bases from V and 0 from J, leaving 13 bases between them. The CDR3 runs 16 residues.

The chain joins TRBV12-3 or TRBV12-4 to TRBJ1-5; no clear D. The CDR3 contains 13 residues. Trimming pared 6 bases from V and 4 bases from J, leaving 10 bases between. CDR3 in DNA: TGTGCCAGCAGCCAATCAGAGAATCAGCCCCAGCATTTT. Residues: CASSQSENQPQHF.